Listed below are T cell receptor beta chains from one sample, sequenced in a study of blood T cells in healthy people across ages. TCRdb fed the 5' RACE reads into MiXCR, producing one record per CDR3 protein. The table has around 650,000 distinct CDR3 sequences, roughly 32% seen once. Material: blood. These receptors all come from a woman of 80 years or more in good health. Both conserved end residues are part of each CDR3. A D gene is named only where the DNA matches it firmly. Where a row states a size, it is once, few, many or the class of an expanded clone; other rows omit it.

size	D	V	J	length	CDR3	DNA
NA	NA	TRBV12-3/TRBV12-4	TRBJ2-2	13	CASSLGPNRELFF	TGTGCCAGCAGCCTCGGGCCCAATCGGGAGCTGTTTTTT
many	TRBD1	TRBV20-1	TRBJ2-1	14	CSASRDRGYNEQFF	TGCAGTGCTAGCCGGGACAGGGGATACAATGAGCAGTTCTTC
many	TRBD1	TRBV7-9	TRBJ2-2	16	CASSRDRGSNTGELFF	TGTGCCAGCAGCAGGGACAGGGGGTCGAACACCGGGGAGCTGTTTTTT
NA	TRBD1	TRBV5-1	TRBJ2-2	16	CASSSKQGFIAGELFF	TGCGCCAGCAGCTCTAAACAGGGGTTTATCGCCGGGGAGCTGTTTTTT
once	NA	TRBV20-1	TRBJ1-1	15	CSARDMVGTGTEAFF	TGCAGTGCTAGAGATATGGTGGGGACGGGCACTGAAGCTTTCTTT
many	NA	TRBV12-3/TRBV12-4	TRBJ2-5	14	CASSLDGRQGTQYF	TGTGCCAGCAGTTTAGATGGGCGGCAGGGGACCCAGTACTTC
many	NA	TRBV5-1	TRBJ2-1	16	CASSWQGSAGYNEQFF	TGCGCCAGCAGCTGGCAGGGTTCAGCTGGCTACAATGAGCAGTTCTTC
few	NA	TRBV20-1	TRBJ1-4	18	CSARDLSGGLGVREKLFF	TGCAGTGCTAGAGATTTAAGCGGGGGGCTAGGGGTTAGGGAAAAACTGTTTTTT
NA	TRBD2	TRBV7-3	TRBJ2-1	15	CASSLELAGVREQFF	TGTGCCAGCAGCTTAGAGCTAGCGGGGGTTCGGGAGCAGTTCTTC
NA	TRBD2	TRBV7-2	TRBJ2-2	16	CASSSQLAGNTGELFF	TGTGCCAGCAGCAGCCAGCTAGCGGGGAACACCGGGGAGCTGTTTTTT
NA	TRBD2	TRBV5-1	TRBJ2-5	15	CASSVTSGGANEQYF	TGCGCCAGCAGCGTGACTAGCGGGGGGGCCAATGAGCAGTACTTC
many	TRBD2	TRBV6-5	TRBJ2-7	15	CASGGVQARRSEQYF	TGTGCCAGCGGGGGGGTACAGGCTAGGCGGAGCGAGCAGTACTTC
few	TRBD2	TRBV28	TRBJ2-7	16	CASRTRTSGVSNEQYF	TGTGCCAGCAGGACCCGGACTAGCGGCGTCTCGAATGAGCAGTACTTC
NA	TRBD2	TRBV5-1	TRBJ2-5	14	CASSRRGGYETQYF	TGCGCCAGCAGCCGGCGGGGGGGGTATGAGACCCAGTACTTC
NA	NA	TRBV4-2	TRBJ2-3	15	CASSQVGLTVDTQYF	TGTGCCAGCAGCCAAGTAGGGCTTACGGTGGATACGCAGTATTTT
many	NA	TRBV28	TRBJ2-7	14	CASSSRPYPYEQYF	TGTGCCAGCAGTTCGAGACCCTACCCCTACGAGCAGTACTTC
many	NA	TRBV11-1	TRBJ2-3	15	CASSLSGRATDTQYF	TGTGCCAGCAGCTTAAGCGGAAGGGCTACAGATACGCAGTATTTT
many	NA	TRBV7-2	TRBJ2-3	14	CASSLTVAPDTQYF	TGTGCCAGCAGCTTAACGGTTGCGCCAGATACGCAGTATTTT
many	NA	TRBV29-1	TRBJ2-5	14	CSVGPWPTGETQYF	TGCAGCGTTGGACCGTGGCCGACCGGGGAGACCCAGTACTTC
many	NA	TRBV3-1	TRBJ2-1	14	CASSQGRSYNEQFF	TGTGCCAGCAGCCAAGGACGGTCCTACAATGAGCAGTTCTTC
NA	NA	TRBV9	TRBJ1-4	16	CASSRAGSITNEKRFF	TGTGCCAGCTCCCGGGCAGGGAGCATTACTAATGAAAAACGGTTTTTT
NA	NA	TRBV18	TRBJ1-2	16	CASSPLVQGLEYGYTF	TGTGCCAGCTCACCACTCGTACAGGGATTAGAGTATGGCTACACCTTC
many	NA	TRBV6-5	TRBJ2-7	14	CASVRLVGAYEQYF	TGTGCCAGCGTGCGGCTTGTCGGCGCCTACGAGCAGTACTTC
many	NA	TRBV9	TRBJ2-6	17	CASSDNRDLEGANVLTF	TGTGCCAGCAGCGATAACAGGGACCTGGAGGGGGCCAACGTCCTGACTTTC
NA	TRBD1	TRBV5-1	TRBJ1-6	15	CASSLGTGWNSPLHF	TGCGCCAGCAGCTTGGGGACAGGTTGGAATTCACCCCTCCACTTT
NA	NA	TRBV4-1	TRBJ2-2	15	CASSQGADYTGERFF	TGCGCCAGCAGCCAAGGGGCTGACTACACCGGGGAGCGGTTTTTT
many	NA	TRBV20-1	TRBJ1-5	14	CSAKTGSGNQPQHF	TGCAGTGCTAAAACAGGGAGCGGCAATCAGCCCCAGCATTTT
NA	NA	TRBV6-6	TRBJ1-4	12	CATSSDGEKLFF	TGTGCCACTAGTTCAGACGGCGAAAAACTGTTTTTT
few	NA	TRBV20-1	TRBJ2-7	15	CSARGRTGKGTEQYF	TGCAGTGCTAGAGGCCGCACAGGGAAGGGAACCGAGCAGTACTTC
NA	TRBD2	TRBV30	TRBJ2-2	15	CAWAVLAGRTGELFF	TGTGCCTGGGCCGTACTAGCGGGGCGAACCGGGGAGCTGTTTTTT
many	TRBD1	TRBV10-3	TRBJ1-5	16	CAIRGDGTGDNQPQHF	TGTGCCATCAGGGGCGACGGGACAGGGGACAATCAGCCCCAGCATTTT
many	NA	TRBV7-2	TRBJ2-5	12	CASSLSLETQYF	TGTGCCAGCAGCTTATCGCTGGAGACCCAGTACTTC
once	NA	TRBV5-1	TRBJ2-7	15	CASSLTGAVSYEQYF	TGCGCCAGCTCTCTGACGGGGGCCGTTTCCTACGAGCAGTACTTC
NA	TRBD1	TRBV6-6	TRBJ1-6	15	CASSYSTGTTSPLHF	TGTGCCAGCAGTTACTCGACAGGGACTACTTCACCCCTCCACTTT
NA	NA	TRBV6-1	TRBJ1-5	15	CASSDSHLSNQPQHF	TGTGCCAGCAGCGACAGCCACCTTAGCAATCAGCCCCAGCATTTT
many	TRBD1	TRBV7-2	TRBJ1-2	14	CASSQDRANYGYTF	TGTGCCAGCAGCCAGGACAGGGCCAACTATGGCTACACCTTC
many	NA	TRBV5-1	TRBJ2-5	12	CASSFRRETQYF	TGCGCCAGCAGCTTCCGGCGAGAGACCCAGTACTTC
many	NA	TRBV29-1	TRBJ1-2	11	CSVDPGSGYTF	TGCAGCGTTGACCCTGGTAGCGGCTACACCTTC
NA	NA	TRBV28	TRBJ1-2	14	CASSTAGGDYGYTF	TGTGCCAGCAGTACTGCCGGGGGTGACTATGGCTACACCTTC
many	NA	TRBV7-9	TRBJ2-7	13	CASSGGRSYEQYF	TGTGCCAGCAGCGGGGGCCGTTCCTACGAGCAGTACTTC
many	TRBD1	TRBV20-1	TRBJ2-7	14	CSARAKARGYEQYF	TGCAGTGCTAGAGCTAAGGCCAGGGGGTACGAGCAGTACTTC
many	NA	TRBV2	TRBJ1-2	13	CASSAAGNYGYTF	TGTGCCAGCAGTGCGGCAGGAAACTATGGCTACACCTTC
NA	TRBD2	TRBV27	TRBJ2-1	18	CASHSKIFGTTHFDEQFF	TGTGCCAGCCACTCGAAGATCTTTGGGACTACGCATTTCGATGAGCAGTTCTTC
many	NA	TRBV7-2	TRBJ1-1	16	CASSSRRQGRNSEAFF	TGTGCCAGCAGCTCCCGCCGGCAGGGAAGGAACAGTGAAGCTTTCTTT
NA	NA	TRBV6-2/TRBV6-3	TRBJ2-7	13	CASSDTRSYEQYF	TGTGCCAGCAGTGATACAAGGTCCTACGAGCAGTACTTC
many	NA	TRBV5-1	TRBJ2-3	16	CASSLNRRASTDTQYF	TGCGCCAGCAGCTTGAACCGCAGGGCTAGCACAGATACGCAGTATTTT
many	TRBD1	TRBV6-6	TRBJ1-5	14	CASSPDRGDQPQHF	TGCGCCAGCAGCCCCGACAGGGGCGATCAGCCCCAGCATTTT
NA	TRBD2	TRBV6-1	TRBJ2-2	21	CASTTLGLAGALGIQAGELFF	TGTGCCAGCACGACACTTGGATTAGCGGGGGCCTTGGGAATCCAGGCCGGGGAGCTGTTTTTT
NA	TRBD2	TRBV19	TRBJ2-1	14	CASSIGGGYNEQFF	TGTGCCAGTAGTATCGGCGGGGGGTACAATGAGCAGTTCTTC
NA	TRBD2	TRBV4-2	TRBJ2-7	17	CASSPGGLAGGRYEQYF	TGTGCCAGCAGCCCCGGAGGACTAGCGGGGGGCCGCTACGAGCAGTACTTC
many	TRBD1	TRBV6-2/TRBV6-3	TRBJ2-4	15	CASSSDRGAKNIQYF	TGTGCCAGCAGTTCGGACAGGGGAGCCAAAAACATTCAGTACTTC
many	NA	TRBV7-2	TRBJ2-7	15	CASSLDPGSSYEQYF	TGTGCCAGCAGCTTAGATCCAGGGAGCTCCTACGAGCAGTACTTC
NA	TRBD1	TRBV29-1	TRBJ2-7	14	CSVPSQTGPNEQYF	TGCAGCGTTCCCTCTCAGACAGGGCCAAACGAGCAGTACTTC
many	NA	TRBV5-1	TRBJ2-5	16	CASSGETRVGVETQYF	TGCGCCAGCAGCGGAGAGACCCGGGTCGGCGTAGAGACCCAGTACTTC
NA	NA	TRBV6-5	TRBJ1-1	15	CASSYPGSPKKEAFF	TGTGCCAGCAGTTACCCGGGCTCGCCAAAAAAAGAGGCTTTCTTT
few	NA	TRBV5-4	TRBJ1-2	13	CASSTRGNYGYTF	TGTGCCAGCAGCACTAGGGGGAACTATGGCTACACCTTC
many	TRBD1	TRBV5-1	TRBJ2-7	15	CASSLVATGNGEQYF	TGCGCCAGCAGCTTGGTGGCGACAGGGAACGGCGAGCAGTACTTC
NA	NA	TRBV12-3/TRBV12-4	TRBJ1-1	13	CASRPPLNTETFF	TGTGCCAGCAGGCCCCCTTTGAACACTGAAACTTTCTTT
many	NA	TRBV28	TRBJ2-5	15	CASSREDQDQETQYF	TGTGCCAGCAGCCGAGAAGACCAAGACCAAGAGACCCAGTACTTC